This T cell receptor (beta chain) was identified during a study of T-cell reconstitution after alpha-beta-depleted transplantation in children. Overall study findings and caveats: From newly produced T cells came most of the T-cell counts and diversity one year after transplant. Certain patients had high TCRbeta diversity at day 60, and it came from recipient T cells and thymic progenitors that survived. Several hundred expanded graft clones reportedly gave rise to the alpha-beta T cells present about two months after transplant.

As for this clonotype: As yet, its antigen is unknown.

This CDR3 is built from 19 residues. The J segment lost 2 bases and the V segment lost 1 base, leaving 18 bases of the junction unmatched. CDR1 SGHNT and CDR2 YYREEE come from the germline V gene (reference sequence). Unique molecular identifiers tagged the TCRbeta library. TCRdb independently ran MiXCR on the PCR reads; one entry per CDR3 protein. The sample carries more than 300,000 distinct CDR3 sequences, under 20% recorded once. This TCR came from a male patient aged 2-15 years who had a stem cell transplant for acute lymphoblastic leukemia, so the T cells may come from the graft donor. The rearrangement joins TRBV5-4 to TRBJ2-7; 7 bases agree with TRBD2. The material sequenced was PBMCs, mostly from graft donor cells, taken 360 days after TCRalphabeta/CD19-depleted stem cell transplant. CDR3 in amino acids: CASSLFPSRLLAIPYEQYF. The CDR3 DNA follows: TGTGCCAGCAGCTTGTTCCCCTCTAGGCTACTAGCGATACCCTACGAGCAGTACTTC.